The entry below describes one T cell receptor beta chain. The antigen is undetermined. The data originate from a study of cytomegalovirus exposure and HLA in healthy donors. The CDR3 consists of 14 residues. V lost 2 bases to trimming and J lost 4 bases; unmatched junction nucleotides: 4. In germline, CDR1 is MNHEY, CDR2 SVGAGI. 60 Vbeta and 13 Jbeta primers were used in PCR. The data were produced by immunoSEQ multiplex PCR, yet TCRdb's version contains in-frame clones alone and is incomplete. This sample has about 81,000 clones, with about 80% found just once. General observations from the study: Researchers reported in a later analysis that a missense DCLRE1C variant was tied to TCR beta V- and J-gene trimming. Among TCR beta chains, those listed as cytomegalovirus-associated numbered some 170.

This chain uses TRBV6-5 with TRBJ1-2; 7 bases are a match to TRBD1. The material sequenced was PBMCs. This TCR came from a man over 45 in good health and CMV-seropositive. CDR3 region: CASSYNRDSYGYTF. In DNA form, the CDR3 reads TGTGCCAGCAGTTACAACCGGGACAGCTATGGCTACACCTTC.